A selection of T cell receptor beta chains follows, all from one sample in a study of early T cells in non-severe SARS-CoV-2 infection. A single record per CDR3 protein comes from TCRdb applying MiXCR to the 5' RACE reads. This table has roughly 54,000 distinct CDR3 sequences, roughly 7.8% appearing once. The source material was whole blood, sampled at baseline. The receptor source for this set is an adult who was a healthcare worker with PCR-confirmed SARS-CoV-2 infection or an uninfected control (not recorded which). Each CDR3 is given with its conserved first and last residue. A D gene is named only where the DNA matches it firmly. Clone size is shown for a subset of rows, as once, few, many or a class of expanded clone.

TRBV6-5	TRBJ1-2	TRBD1	many	CASSDRGNYGYTF	TGTGCCAGCAGCGACAGGGGAAACTATGGCTACACCTTC
TRBV2	TRBJ2-2	TRBD2	few	CASRGLAGPGELFF	TGTGCCAGCAGGGGACTAGCGGGACCCGGGGAGCTGTTTTTT
TRBV13	TRBJ2-3	.	few	CASSPPAAERTDTQYF	TGTGCCAGCAGCCCACCAGCAGCGGAGCGCACAGATACGCAGTATTTT
TRBV3-2	TRBJ2-7	.	many	CASSQVGDGPSYEQYF	TGTGCCAGCAGCCAAGTCGGAGACGGTCCCTCCTACGAGCAGTACTTC
TRBV7-2	TRBJ2-1	TRBD2	few	CASSLEGTSHYNEQFF	TGTGCCAGCAGCTTAGAAGGGACTAGCCATTACAATGAGCAGTTCTTC
TRBV28	TRBJ2-3	.	many	CASTQSGTDTQYF	TGTGCCAGCACCCAATCGGGCACAGATACGCAGTATTTT
TRBV29-1	TRBJ2-3	.	.	CSVRDADTQYF	TGCAGCGTTCGAGATGCAGATACGCAGTATTTT
TRBV27	TRBJ1-6	.	.	CASGSKTDFTPNSPLHF	TGTGCCAGCGGATCCAAAACCGACTTTACCCCCAATTCACCCCTCCACTTT
TRBV18	TRBJ2-5	.	many	CASSPAGQETQYF	TGTGCCAGCTCACCGGCAGGACAAGAGACCCAGTACTTC
TRBV4-3	TRBJ1-2	.	few	CASSQYSVQDYGYTF	TGCGCCAGCAGCCAATATTCGGTACAGGACTATGGCTACACCTTC
TRBV12-3/TRBV12-4	TRBJ1-1	.	.	CASSPRSGRWTEAFF	TGTGCCAGCAGTCCTCGTTCAGGGAGGTGGACTGAAGCTTTCTTT
TRBV12-3/TRBV12-4	TRBJ1-1	.	many	CASSLSGRGRAEAFF	TGTGCCAGCAGTTTATCGGGCAGGGGTCGGGCTGAAGCTTTCTTT
TRBV12-3/TRBV12-4	TRBJ2-1	TRBD2	few	CASSEGLAPGEQFF	TGTGCCAGCAGCGAAGGACTAGCACCCGGTGAGCAGTTCTTC
TRBV12-3/TRBV12-4	TRBJ2-2	.	many	CASNLGDTGELFF	TGTGCCAGCAACCTGGGGGACACCGGGGAGCTGTTTTTT
TRBV27	TRBJ2-7	.	medium-sized	CASSSGNEQYF	TGTGCCAGCAGCTCGGGGAACGAGCAGTACTTC
TRBV5-1	TRBJ2-2	TRBD1	many	CASSRRGQQNTGELFF	TGCGCCAGCAGCAGAAGGGGACAGCAGAACACCGGGGAGCTGTTTTTT
TRBV9	TRBJ2-7	.	many	CASSWGQASYEQYF	TGTGCCAGCAGCTGGGGGCAGGCCTCCTACGAGCAGTACTTC
TRBV20-1	TRBJ2-2	.	.	CSASPPGRDTGELFF	TGCAGTGCCTCGCCCCCTGGTAGGGACACCGGGGAGCTGTTTTTT
TRBV6-6	TRBJ2-7	TRBD1	.	CASSYSGDRAYEQYF	TGTGCCAGCAGTTACTCGGGGGACAGGGCCTACGAGCAGTACTTC
TRBV6-2/TRBV6-3	TRBJ2-1	TRBD2	.	CASSYSGMNEQFF	TGTGCCAGCAGTTATAGCGGGATGAATGAGCAGTTCTTC
TRBV7-6	TRBJ2-1	.	many	CASSPGENEQFF	TGTGCCAGCAGCCCGGGGGAAAATGAGCAGTTCTTC
TRBV6-4	TRBJ2-2	.	many	CASSVRAGSTGELFF	TGTGCCAGCAGTGTCCGAGCGGGCTCCACCGGGGAGCTGTTTTTT
TRBV23-1	TRBJ2-3	.	few	CASSQFGRSWSNTQYF	TGCGCCAGCAGTCAGTTCGGACGTTCATGGTCAAATACGCAGTATTTT
TRBV13	TRBJ1-5	.	few	CASSLGVGNQPQHF	TGTGCCAGCAGCTTAGGAGTTGGGAATCAGCCCCAGCATTTT
TRBV7-2	TRBJ1-4	.	.	CASSLVRETNEKLFF	TGTGCCAGCAGCTTAGTCCGGGAAACTAATGAAAAACTGTTTTTT
TRBV14	TRBJ2-3	.	.	CASSQAGTVVQNTQYF	TGTGCCAGCAGCCAAGCCGGGACGGTGGTTCAGAATACGCAGTATTTT
TRBV19	TRBJ2-2	.	few	CASSFNTGELFF	TGTGCCAGTAGTTTCAACACCGGGGAGCTGTTTTTT
TRBV5-5	TRBJ1-1	TRBD1	.	CASSRTGNTEAFF	TGTGCCAGCAGCCGGACAGGGAACACTGAAGCTTTCTTT
TRBV7-2	TRBJ2-1	.	few	CASSIHKNGQNIEQFF	TGTGCCAGCAGCATACACAAAAATGGACAGAACATAGAGCAGTTCTTC
TRBV11-1	TRBJ2-2	TRBD1	many	CASSSQIQGAFIGELFF	TGTGCCAGCAGCTCCCAGATACAGGGGGCGTTTATCGGGGAGCTGTTTTTT
TRBV3-1	TRBJ2-5	.	.	CASSQRGYQETQYF	TGTGCCAGCAGCCAACGGGGGTACCAAGAGACCCAGTACTTC
TRBV5-4	TRBJ2-3	TRBD2	.	CASSTPWREGPTDTQYF	TGTGCCAGCAGCACCCCCTGGCGGGAGGGCCCCACAGATACGCAGTATTTT
TRBV18	TRBJ2-1	TRBD2	.	CASSPPSLAGGDNEQFF	TGTGCCAGCTCACCACCATCTCTAGCGGGAGGGGACAATGAGCAGTTCTTC
TRBV3-1	TRBJ2-1	TRBD1	many	CASSQDRGQGTNEQFF	TGTGCCAGCAGCCAAGACCGGGGACAGGGTACGAATGAGCAGTTCTTC
TRBV20-1	TRBJ2-4	.	few	CSAHRASGAKNIQYF	TGCAGTGCTCACAGGGCCTCTGGAGCCAAAAACATTCAGTACTTC
TRBV5-1	TRBJ2-7	.	many	CASRSDWSYEQYF	TGCGCCAGCAGGTCGGACTGGAGCTACGAGCAGTACTTC